This TCR beta chain is drawn from a study of T cells expressing NK-cell markers. About the study: Among the eight sequenced donors, seven tested HCMV-seropositive and one tested seronegative.

Libraries used 5'RACE template switching adding universal primer site and UMIs. TCRdb re-called the 5' RACE reads and shows each CDR3 protein once, DNA omitted. This sample contains 500,000 to 700,000 distinct CDR3 sequences. Germline V lookup: CDR1 SNHLY, CDR2 FYNNEI. The CDR3 contains 13 residues. The source is a man between 18 and 29 years old in good health. The genes are TRBV2 and TRBJ1-4. What was sequenced was blood T cells: a sorted CD56 or NKG2C T cell subset, CD4+ or CD8+ T cells, or bulk PBMC T cells (not recorded which). The CDR3 protein is CASSVDMNEKLFF.